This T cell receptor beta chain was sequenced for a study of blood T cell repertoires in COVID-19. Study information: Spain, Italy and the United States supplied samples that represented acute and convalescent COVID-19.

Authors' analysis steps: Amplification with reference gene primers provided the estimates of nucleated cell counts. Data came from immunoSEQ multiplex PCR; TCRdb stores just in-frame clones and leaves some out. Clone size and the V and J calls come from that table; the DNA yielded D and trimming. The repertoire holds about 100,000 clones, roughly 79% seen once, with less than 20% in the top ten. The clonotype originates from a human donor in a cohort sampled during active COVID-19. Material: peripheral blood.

CDR3 in amino acids: CASGGGDQPQHF. The DNA of the CDR3 is TGTGCCAGCGGCGGGGGAGATCAGCCCCAGCATTTT. The chain combines TRBV10-3 with TRBJ1-5; a possible D gene is TRBD1 (5 bases). Germline V gene lookup returns CDR1 ENHRY and CDR2 SYGVKD. Trimming left V 10 bases short and J 5 bases short, with 12 bases between. The CDR3 contains 12 residues.